What follows are 17 T cell receptor beta chains derived from one specimen sequenced in a study of blood T cell repertoires in COVID-19. Data came from immunoSEQ multiplex PCR; TCRdb stores just in-frame clones and leaves some out. The data hold roughly 200,000 clones, with 80% to 90% observed a single time. The source material was peripheral blood. The receptors derive from a man aged 60-69 years with acute or convalescent COVID-19.

This chain connects TRBV24-1 to TRBJ2-5; a possible D gene is TRBD2 (5 bases). Looked up from germline, CDR1 is KGHDR and CDR2 is SFDVKD. The CDR3 has 14 amino acids. V was shortened by 5 bases and J by 4 bases, with 13 bases between the two germline ends. CDR3 sequence reads: CATSALGGGETQYF. The CDR3 DNA sequence: TGTGCCACCAGTGCCCTAGGTGGAGGAGAGACCCAGTACTTC.

The chain is built from TRBV28 and TRBJ1-1, with D possibly matching TRBD1 (6 bases). The V gene's germline CDR1 is MDHEN and CDR2 SYDVKM. The CDR3 is 15 residues long. V shed 6 bases and J shed 0 bases, with 14 bases lying between them. The DNA for the CDR3 is TGTGCCAGCAGAACCCGTGGACAGATGAACACTGAAGCTTTCTTT. Protein product: CASRTRGQMNTEAFF.

The V gene is TRBV7-9, the J gene TRBJ2-7; D is undetermined. Trimming stripped 5 bases from V and 4 bases from J, with 9 bases between. The CDR3 loop spans 12 amino acids. The germline V gene encodes CDR1 SEHNR and CDR2 FQNEAQ (reference sequence). The CDR3 DNA follows: TGTGCCAGCAGCCGAGGATGGTACGAGCAGTACTTC. It encodes CASSRGWYEQYF.

The chain is built from TRBV9 and TRBJ1-2, with 7 positions matching TRBD1. The J segment lost 9 bases and the V segment lost 4 bases, leaving 12 bases of the junction unmatched. Per germline, CDR1 SGDLS and CDR2 YYNGEE. The CDR3 has 14 residues. CDR3: CASSILTGSSSYTF. CDR3 bases: TGTGCCAGCAGCATACTGACAGGGTCTTCGAGCTACACCTTC.

V gene TRBV19 combines with J gene TRBJ2-2; possible D gene TRBD1, 5 bases. The CDR3 sequence is 15 residues long. Germline CDR1 is LNHDA and CDR2 is SQIVND (reference sequence). V dropped 7 bases and J dropped 1 base, with 13 bases sitting between them. CDR3 DNA sequence: TGTGCCAGTATCCCCCCAGGGCTGAACACCGGGGAGCTGTTTTTT. Encoded protein: CASIPPGLNTGELFF.

This clone was seen just once. This sequence joins TRBV30 and TRBJ2-1; 10 bases line up with TRBD2. The trim removed 0 bases at V and 5 bases at J, leaving 10 bases unmatched. Germline V gene sequence: CDR1 GTSNPN, CDR2 SVGIG (reference sequence). This CDR3 is built from 17 residues. The CDR3 DNA sequence: TGTGCCTGGAGTGTTCTAGCGGGAGAGCCGCTTCACAATGAGCAGTTCTTC. Amino acids: CAWSVLAGEPLHNEQFF.

The sample holds one count of this clone. The chain has TRBV6-2 or TRBV6-3 and TRBJ1-5; 9 bases match TRBD1. V dropped 6 bases and J dropped 5; count of bases not matched to a gene: 17. The CDR3 length is 18 residues. Germline V gene lookup returns CDR1 MNHEY and CDR2 SVGEGT. This chain's CDR3 is CASSWTGDGLWKDQPQHF. CDR3 DNA: TGTGCCAGCAGCTGGACAGGGGATGGGTTGTGGAAAGATCAGCCCCAGCATTTT.

V gene TRBV5-1 combines with J gene TRBJ1-4; the D gene is possibly TRBD1 (6 bases). This CDR3 spans 11 amino acids. V lost 9 bases to trimming and J lost 8 bases, with 11 bases between them. CDR1 is SGHRS, CDR2 YFSETQ, per germline. CDR3 DNA: TGCGCCACCGAGGGGGGGGAAAAACTGTTTTTT. Translating it yields CATEGGEKLFF.

The V and J genes are TRBV28 and TRBJ1-5, with a weak D call TRBD1 (6 bases). Germline CDR1 and CDR2: MDHEN and SYDVKM. The V gene lost 6 bases and the J gene lost 6 bases, with 15 bases spanning the gap. The CDR3 extends over 14 amino acids. CDR3 in DNA: TGTGCCAGCAGGAGAACAGGGTTGGGTCAGCCCCAGCATTTT. Residues: CASRRTGLGQPQHF.

This rearrangement joins TRBV5-4 to TRBJ2-6, with 7 bases that match TRBD2. Germline-derived CDR1 and CDR2 are SGHNT and YYREEE (reference sequence). V was pared by 3 bases and J by 0 bases, with 0 bases of the junction left unmatched. This CDR3 spans 15 amino acids. CDR3 coding DNA: TGTGCCAGCAGCTCGGGGGGCTCTGGGGCCAACGTCCTGACTTTC. Encoded protein: CASSSGGSGANVLTF.

The chain has TRBV5-6 and TRBJ1-2, with D possibly TRBD1 on 6 matching bases. From germline, CDR1 is SGHDT and CDR2 YYEEEE. V was cut by 2 bases and J by 13 bases, with 15 bases left in between. There are 12 residues in the CDR3. CDR3 coding DNA: TGTGCCAGCAGCTTAGTTGAGGGGGAGGGCACCTTC. Its protein is CASSLVEGEGTF.

The rearrangement uses TRBV2 and TRBJ1-3; D may be TRBD1 (5 bases). This CDR3 region has 14 residues. The V and J ends lost 4 bases and 0 bases respectively, with 7 bases between them. Germline-derived CDR1 and CDR2 are SNHLY and FYNNEI. CDR3 nucleotide sequence: TGTGCCAGCAGTGTTAGGGGCTCTGGAAACACCATATATTTT. This codes for CASSVRGSGNTIYF.

V gene TRBV6-4 combines with J gene TRBJ2-2; 9 nucleotides align to TRBD2. CDR3 length: 15 residues. J lost 5 bases, V lost 6 bases, and 7 bases had no gene match. Germline V gives CDR1 MRHNA, CDR2 SNTAGT. The chain's CDR3 is CASRSGLAGTGELFF. CDR3 DNA sequence: TGTGCCAGCAGGTCGGGACTAGCAGGGACCGGGGAGCTGTTTTTT.

This clone was picked up one time. The rearrangement joins TRBV7-9 to TRBJ2-1, with a weak D call TRBD2 (6 bases). From germline, CDR1 is SEHNR and CDR2 FQNEAQ (reference sequence). The CDR3 consists of 15 residues. The V gene lost 8 bases and the J gene lost 2 bases, with 16 bases spanning the gap. In nucleotides, the CDR3 is TGTGCCAGCGTGCGCGGGACTGTGACCTACAATGAGCAGTTCTTC. This encodes CASVRGTVTYNEQFF.

The genes are TRBV27 and TRBJ2-7, with TRBD2 matching over 9 bases. Germline CDR1 is MNHEY and CDR2 is SMNVEV (reference sequence). CDR3 size: 16 residues. The V gene end was trimmed by 5 bases and the J gene end by 4 bases; junction bases not matched to a gene: 12. DNA of the CDR3: TGTGCCAGCAGTCCCACCAATAGCGGGAGAATTTACGAGCAGTACTTC. Translated, it gives CASSPTNSGRIYEQYF.

This sequence joins TRBV7-2 and TRBJ2-7, with D possibly matching TRBD2 (6 bases). The CDR3 consists of 13 residues. Looked up from germline, CDR1 is SGHTA and CDR2 is FQGNSA. V dropped 5 bases and J dropped 0 bases, with 8 bases sitting between them. The CDR3 reads CASSLTSSYEQYF. The CDR3, as DNA: TGTGCCAGCAGCCTGACTAGCTCCTACGAGCAGTACTTC.

The chain combines TRBV4-2 with TRBJ2-2, with D maybe TRBD2 (6 bases). CDR3 length equals 15 residues. The V gene's germline CDR1 is LGHNA and CDR2 YNFKEQ. The ends were cut back, 4 bases at V and 5 bases at J, with 14 bases in the middle. CDR3 sequence: CASSRPAGWTGELFF. The CDR3 DNA sequence: TGTGCCAGCAGCCGTCCGGCGGGATGGACCGGGGAGCTGTTTTTT.